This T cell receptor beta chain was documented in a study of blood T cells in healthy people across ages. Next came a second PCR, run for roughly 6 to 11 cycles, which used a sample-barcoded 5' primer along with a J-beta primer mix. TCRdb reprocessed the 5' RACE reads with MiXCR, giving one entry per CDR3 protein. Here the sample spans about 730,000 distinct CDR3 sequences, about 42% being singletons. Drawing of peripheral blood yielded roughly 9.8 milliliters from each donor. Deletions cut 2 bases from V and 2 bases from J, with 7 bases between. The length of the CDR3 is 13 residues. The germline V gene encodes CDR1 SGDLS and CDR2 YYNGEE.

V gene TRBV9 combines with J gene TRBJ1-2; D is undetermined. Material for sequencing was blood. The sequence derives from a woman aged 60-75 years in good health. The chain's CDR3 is CASSVDKNYGYTF. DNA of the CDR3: TGTGCCAGCAGCGTTGACAAGAACTATGGCTACACCTTC.